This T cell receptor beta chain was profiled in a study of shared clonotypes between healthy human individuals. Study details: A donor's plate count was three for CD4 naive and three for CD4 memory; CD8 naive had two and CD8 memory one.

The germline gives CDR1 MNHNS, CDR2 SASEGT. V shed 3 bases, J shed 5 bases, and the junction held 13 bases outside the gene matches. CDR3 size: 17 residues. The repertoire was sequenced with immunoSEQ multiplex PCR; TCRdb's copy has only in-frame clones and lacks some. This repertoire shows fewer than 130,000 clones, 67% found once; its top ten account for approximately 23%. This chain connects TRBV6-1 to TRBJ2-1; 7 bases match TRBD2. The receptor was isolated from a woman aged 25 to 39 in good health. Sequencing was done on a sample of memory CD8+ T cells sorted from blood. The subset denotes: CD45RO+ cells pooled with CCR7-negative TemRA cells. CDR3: CASSDPWGLAVNNEQFF. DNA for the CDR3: TGTGCCAGCAGTGACCCCTGGGGCCTAGCGGTGAACAATGAGCAGTTCTTC.